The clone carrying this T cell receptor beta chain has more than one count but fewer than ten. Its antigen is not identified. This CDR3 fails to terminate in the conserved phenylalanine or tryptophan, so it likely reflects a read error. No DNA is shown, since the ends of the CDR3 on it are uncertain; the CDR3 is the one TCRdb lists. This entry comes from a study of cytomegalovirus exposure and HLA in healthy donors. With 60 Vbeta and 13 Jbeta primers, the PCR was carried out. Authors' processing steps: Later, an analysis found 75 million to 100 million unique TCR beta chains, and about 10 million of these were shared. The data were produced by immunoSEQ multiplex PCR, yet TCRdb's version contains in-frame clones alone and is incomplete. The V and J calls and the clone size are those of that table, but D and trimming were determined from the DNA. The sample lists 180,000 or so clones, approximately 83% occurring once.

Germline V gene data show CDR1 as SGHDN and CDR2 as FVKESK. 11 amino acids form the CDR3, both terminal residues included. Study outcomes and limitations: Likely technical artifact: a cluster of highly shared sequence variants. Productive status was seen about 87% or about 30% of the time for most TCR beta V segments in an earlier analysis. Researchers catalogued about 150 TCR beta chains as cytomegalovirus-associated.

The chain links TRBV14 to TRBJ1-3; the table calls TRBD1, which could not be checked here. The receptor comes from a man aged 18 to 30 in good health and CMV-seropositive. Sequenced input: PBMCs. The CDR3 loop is CASSRRTGPLV.